Below are 4 T cell receptor beta chains sequenced from a single sample in a study of blood T cell repertoires in COVID-19. Some clones are missing from TCRdb's copy, which holds only in-frame ones; the method was immunoSEQ multiplex PCR. The data hold approximately 88,000 clones, with around three quarters observed a single time. Sequencing was done on a sample of peripheral blood. These receptors all come from a man between 45 and 60 years old who had recovered from COVID-19.

The chain couples TRBV11-2 to TRBJ2-5; TRBD2 is a possible D gene (5 bases). This CDR3 spans 13 amino acids. V was cut by 4 bases and J by 2 bases, with 8 bases left in between. Germline CDR1 is SGHAT and CDR2 is FQNNGV. The CDR3 DNA sequence: TGTGCCAGCAGCTCGGACTGGCAAGAGACCCAGTACTTC. Residues: CASSSDWQETQYF.

The chain combines TRBV6-2 or TRBV6-3 with TRBJ2-7; 10 nucleotides line up with TRBD2. This CDR3 has 15 amino acids. With V trimmed by 2 bases and J by 1 base, 2 bases remained unmatched. CDR1 is MNHEY and CDR2 is SVGEGT in the germline V gene. The CDR3 region has the DNA TGTGCCAGCAGTTACCCGACTAGCGGGTCCTACGAGCAGTACTTC. It codes for CASSYPTSGSYEQYF.

The table lists this clone with a few counts. Additional DNA sequences in this sample encode the identical CDR3. This chain connects TRBV7-3 to TRBJ2-3, with D possibly matching TRBD2 (5 bases). Germline loops: CDR1 SGHTA, CDR2 FQGTGA. This CDR3 region has 16 residues. With 1 base removed from V and 0 bases from J, the gap between germline ends came to 11 bases. The CDR3 DNA is TGTGCCAGCAGCTTAAATAGCGCCTCTAGCACAGATACGCAGTATTTT. Its protein is CASSLNSASSTDTQYF.

The V and J genes are TRBV7-2 and TRBJ1-3; unclear D gene. Germline V gives CDR1 SGHTA, CDR2 FQGNSA. V was pared by 5 bases and J by 5 bases, with 10 bases between. This CDR3 is 13 amino acids long. The DNA of the CDR3 is TGTGCCAGCAGCCCTGACACCAGAAACACCATATATTTT. Translated, it gives CASSPDTRNTIYF.